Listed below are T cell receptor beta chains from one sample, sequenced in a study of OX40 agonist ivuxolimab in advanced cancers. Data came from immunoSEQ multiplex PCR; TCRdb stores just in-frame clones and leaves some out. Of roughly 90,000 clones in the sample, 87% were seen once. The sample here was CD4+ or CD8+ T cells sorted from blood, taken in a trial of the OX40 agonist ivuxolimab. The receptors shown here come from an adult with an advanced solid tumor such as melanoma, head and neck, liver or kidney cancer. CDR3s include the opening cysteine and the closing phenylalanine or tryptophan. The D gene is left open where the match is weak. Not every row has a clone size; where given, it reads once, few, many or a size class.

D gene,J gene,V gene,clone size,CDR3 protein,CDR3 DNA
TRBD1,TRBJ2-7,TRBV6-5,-,CASSRGRLDEQYF,TGTGCCAGCAGCAGGGGGCGTCTCGACGAGCAGTACTTC
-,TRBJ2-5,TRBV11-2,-,CASSLVAETQYF,TGTGCCAGCAGCTTAGTAGCGGAGACCCAGTACTTC
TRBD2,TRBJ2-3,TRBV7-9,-,CASSSTSGGQGTDTQYF,TGTGCCAGCAGCTCTACTAGCGGGGGGCAGGGGACAGATACGCAGTATTTT
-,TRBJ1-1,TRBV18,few,CASSPVGTHTEAFF,TGTGCCAGCTCACCGGTGGGGACCCACACTGAAGCTTTCTTT
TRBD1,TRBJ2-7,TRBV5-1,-,CASSLDPGTGSYEQYF,TGCGCCAGCAGCTTGGATCCGGGGACAGGATCCTACGAGCAGTACTTC
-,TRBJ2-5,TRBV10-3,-,CAISDVQETQYF,TGTGCCATCAGTGATGTCCAAGAGACCCAGTACTTC
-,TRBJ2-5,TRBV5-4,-,CASSLQGGAQETQYF,TGTGCCAGCAGCTTGCAGGGGGGGGCCCAAGAGACCCAGTACTTC
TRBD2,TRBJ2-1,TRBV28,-,CASSVSGSVYEQFF,TGTGCCAGCAGTGTCAGCGGGAGTGTCTATGAGCAGTTCTTC
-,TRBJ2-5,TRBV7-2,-,CASSLGLQETQYF,TGTGCCAGCAGCCTGGGCCTACAAGAGACCCAGTACTTC
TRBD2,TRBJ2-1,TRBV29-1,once,CSVESLGGRLINEQFF,TGCAGCGTTGAAAGTCTTGGCGGGAGATTGATAAATGAGCAGTTCTTC